The 26 T cell receptor beta chains below all came from one sample that was sequenced in a study of shared T cell receptors in the human thymus. Assay: immunoSEQ multiplex PCR; the TCRdb copy retains only in-frame clones and omits some. The sample lists 500,000 to 550,000 clones, 75% to 80% occurring once. The same sample was also studied in work on human thymus T cells.

The sample comprised thymocytes. The receptors shown here come from a boy in the first two years of life with a congenital heart defect.

With respect to this clone: The junction differs from germline at one of its ends, possibly a read error. The rearrangement joins TRBV6-5 to TRBJ2-7, with 13 bases matching TRBD2. The CDR3 runs to 13 residues. Germline CDR1 MNHEY, CDR2 SVGAGI. The CDR3 sequence: CASSQTSGRTRDF. The CDR3 DNA is TGTGCCAGCAGTCAGACTAGCGGGAGGACGAGGGACTTC.

This clone was seen a handful of times. The chain is built from TRBV7-9 and TRBJ2-3; 9 nucleotides match TRBD2. Looked up from germline, CDR1 is SEHNR and CDR2 is FQNEAQ (reference sequence). The CDR3 consists of 17 residues. Trimming cost V 0 bases and J 4 bases; bases outside gene matches: 8. The CDR3 reads CASSLAGAGGLSDTQYF. The CDR3 DNA reads as TGTGCCAGCAGCTTAGCAGGGGCGGGAGGGCTCTCAGATACGCAGTATTTT. Together with reference TRBV7-9 and TRBJ2-3, the CDR3 gives the full variable domain: DTGVSQNPRHKITKRGQNVTFRCDPISEHNRLYWYRQTLGQGPEFLTYFQNEAQLEKSRLLSDRFSAERPKGSFSTLEIQRTEQGDSAMYLCASSLAGAGGLSDTQYFGPGTRLTVL.

The rearrangement links TRBV28 to TRBJ1-2, with 7 positions matching TRBD1. Germline CDR1 reads MDHEN; CDR2 reads SYDVKM. This CDR3 is 11 amino acids long. The trim removed 6 bases at V and 8 bases at J, leaving 3 bases unmatched. Written as DNA, the CDR3 is TGTGCCAGCAGCCCGGGACAGGGCTACACCTTC. Its translation is CASSPGQGYTF.

The rearrangement links TRBV7-2 to TRBJ2-7; 7 bases are a match to TRBD1. Germline loops: CDR1 SGHTA, CDR2 FQGNSA. After removal of 2 bases from V and 2 bases from J, the junction contained 9 bases not matched to a gene. CDR3 length: 16 amino acids. CDR3 loop: CASSLREGAPPYEQYF. In nucleotides, the CDR3 is TGTGCCAGCAGCTTACGTGAGGGGGCGCCTCCCTACGAGCAGTACTTC.

The chain joins TRBV28 to TRBJ1-2; no clear D gene. Germline V CDR1 and CDR2: MDHEN, SYDVKM. V was clipped by 3 bases and J by 11 bases, with 16 bases between them. The CDR3 covers 13 residues. CDR3 protein: CASSLIPPTRYTF. In DNA form, the CDR3 reads TGTGCCAGCAGTTTGATCCCCCCGACGAGGTACACCTTC.

This clone showed up just a few times. The V call is TRBV19, the J call TRBJ2-7, with 7 bases fitting TRBD2. J lost 2 bases, V lost 3 bases, and 1 base had no gene match. Per the germline V gene, CDR1 is LNHDA and CDR2 is SQIVND (reference sequence). This CDR3 contains 13 residues. CDR3 region: CASSMAGAYEQYF. CDR3 in DNA: TGTGCCAGTAGTATGGCGGGGGCCTACGAGCAGTACTTC.

The V call is TRBV30, the J call TRBJ1-1; D unresolved. Trimming pared 5 bases from V and 1 base from J, leaving 5 bases between. Germline CDR1 reads GTSNPN; CDR2 reads SVGIG (reference sequence). The CDR3 is made up of 11 amino acids. As DNA, the CDR3 is TGTGCCTGGGGAGAGAACACTGAAGCTTTCTTT. Translated, it gives CAWGENTEAFF.

The chain joins TRBV27 to TRBJ2-1; 9 positions agree with TRBD1. Germline values: CDR1 MNHEY, CDR2 SMNVEV (reference sequence). The CDR3 covers 16 residues. With 4 bases clipped from V and 2 bases from J, the junction kept 6 bases outside the gene matches. DNA of the CDR3: TGTGCCAGCAGTTCCGGGACAGGGTGGACCTACAATGAGCAGTTCTTC. As protein: CASSSGTGWTYNEQFF.

The J gene is TRBJ2-1, the V gene TRBV4-3, with 7 bases matching TRBD1. The CDR3 runs to 16 residues. Germline values: CDR1 LGHNA, CDR2 YSLEER. J gave up 10 bases and V 1 base, and 13 bases lay outside the gene matches. CDR3 sequence (DNA): TGCGCCAGCAGCCAAGGGAACAGGGGTAAGGGATTAGAGCAGTTCTTC. The encoded protein is CASSQGNRGKGLEQFF.

The chain links TRBV11-2 to TRBJ2-5, with 9 bases matching TRBD2. The V segment lost 5 bases and the J segment 2 bases; nucleotides outside the gene matches: 9. This CDR3 is 16 amino acids long. CDR1 and CDR2 from the germline V gene are SGHAT and FQNNGV. In DNA, the CDR3 is TGTGCCAGCAGCCCCGACGGACTAGCGCCACAAGAGACCCAGTACTTC. Its protein product is CASSPDGLAPQETQYF. Supplemented by reference TRBV11-2 and TRBJ2-5, the full variable domain reads EAGVAQSPRYKIIEKRQSVAFWCNPISGHATLYWYQQILGQGPKLLIQFQNNGVVDDSQLPKDRFSAERLKGVDSTLKIQPAKLEDSAVYLCASSPDGLAPQETQYFGPGTRLLVL.

Only one count was recorded for this clone. The rearrangement joins TRBV6-1 to TRBJ2-7, with TRBD2 matching over 8 bases. In germline, CDR1 is MNHNS, CDR2 SASEGT. This CDR3 has 16 amino acids. Unmatched junction bases numbered 12, after V lost 4 bases and J lost 4 bases. The CDR3 sequence: CASSAMGVAGRYEQYF. The CDR3 DNA reads as TGTGCCAGCAGTGCCATGGGGGTAGCGGGAAGGTACGAGCAGTACTTC.

The rearrangement joins TRBV5-1 to TRBJ2-1; D remains ambiguous. The germline V gene has CDR1 SGHRS and CDR2 YFSETQ. Trimming removed 3 bases at V and 0 bases at J, with 13 bases between. The CDR3 length is 16 residues. In DNA, the CDR3 is TGCGCCAGCAGCTCTAGTCAAATCCCCTCCTACAATGAGCAGTTCTTC. Translating gives CASSSSQIPSYNEQFF.

V usage is TRBV29-1 and J usage is TRBJ2-7, with D tentatively TRBD2 (8 bases). CDR1 is SQVTM, CDR2 ANQGSEA, per germline. Trimming shortened V by 7 bases and J by 2 bases, and 24 bases separated the two germline ends. The CDR3 is 16 amino acids. CDR3 amino acids: CSGGRGGGGRPYEQYF. CDR3 sequence (DNA): TGCAGCGGGGGCAGGGGAGGGGGCGGGAGGCCCTACGAGCAGTACTTC.

V and J are TRBV28 and TRBJ1-5; D gene uncertain. CDR3 length equals 14 residues. The V end lost 7 bases, the J end lost 3 bases, and 13 bases lay between the germline ends. CDR1 is MDHEN and CDR2 is SYDVKM in the germline V gene. The CDR3 is CASIRSDSNQPQHF. The CDR3 region has the DNA TGTGCCAGCATCCGATCCGACTCCAATCAGCCCCAGCATTTT.

This clone turned up a few times. The chain is built from TRBV28 and TRBJ2-2, with a tentative D call TRBD1 (5 bases). Germline lookup yields CDR1 MDHEN and CDR2 SYDVKM. The CDR3 is made up of 16 amino acids. The germline V and J ends were trimmed by 1 base and 0 bases, with 9 bases remaining between them. CDR3 loop: CASSLSGYSNTGELFF. DNA for the CDR3: TGTGCCAGCAGTTTATCAGGGTACTCGAACACCGGGGAGCTGTTTTTT.

The chain links TRBV29-1 to TRBJ2-3, with D unclear. Germline V gives CDR1 SQVTM, CDR2 ANQGSEA. The V end was cut by 2 bases, the J end by 3 bases, with 6 bases between. The length of the CDR3 is 12 residues. CDR3 DNA: TGCAGCGTTGAACCCAAAACAGATACGCAGTATTTT. Its protein product is CSVEPKTDTQYF.

The chain carries TRBV11-3 and TRBJ2-7, with a tentative D call TRBD1 (5 bases). There are 11 residues in the CDR3. CDR1 SGHNT and CDR2 YENEEA come from the germline V gene. Between the trimmed V and J ends, which lost 5 bases and 7 bases, there was a span of 9 bases. CDR3 nucleotide sequence: TGTGCCAGCAGCACCCGACAGGAGCAGTACTTC. Protein sequence: CASSTRQEQYF.

V and J are TRBV5-4 and TRBJ2-1, with D possibly matching TRBD2 (6 bases). The length of the CDR3 is 15 residues. The V end was cut by 3 bases, the J end by 0 bases, with 10 bases between. Germline assignment: CDR1 SGHNT and CDR2 YYREEE (reference sequence). The DNA of the CDR3 is TGTGCCAGCAGCTGGGACTTGAGCTCCTACAATGAGCAGTTCTTC. Translating it yields CASSWDLSSYNEQFF.

V usage is TRBV6-4 and J usage is TRBJ2-3; D gene unclear. V was cut by 0 bases and J by 3 bases, with 13 bases left in between. CDR1 and CDR2 (germline): MRHNA, SNTAGT. CDR3 length: 16 amino acids. In DNA, the CDR3 is TGTGCCAGCAGTGACTCGAGAGACCAGGATACAGATACGCAGTATTTT. It translates to CASSDSRDQDTDTQYF.

This clone was seen only once. The chain carries TRBV14 and TRBJ1-5, with D maybe TRBD1 (6 bases). The germline gives CDR1 SGHDN, CDR2 FVKESK. This CDR3 region has 15 residues. Trimming pared 3 bases from V and 6 bases from J, leaving 15 bases between. The CDR3 reads CASSQGPGASQPQHF. For the CDR3, the DNA is TGTGCCAGCAGCCAGGGCCCAGGGGCGAGTCAGCCCCAGCATTTT.

This chain links TRBV5-1 with TRBJ2-5; 10 bases agree with TRBD2. Per germline, CDR1 SGHRS and CDR2 YFSETQ. CDR3 length equals 17 residues. V was clipped by 3 bases and J by 5 bases; unmatched bases: 13. In nucleotides, the CDR3 is TGCGCCAGCAGCTGGGAATCTCTAGCGGGAGTTTGGGAGACCCAGTACTTC. Amino acid sequence: CASSWESLAGVWETQYF.

The chain uses TRBV4-1 and TRBJ2-7; weak D call: TRBD2 (6 bases). The germline CDR1 and CDR2 sequences are MGHRA and YSYEKL. This CDR3 is 18 amino acids long. V lost 1 base to trimming and J lost 3 bases, with 22 bases between them. The CDR3 sequence: CASSQGVREAHIFYEQYF. The CDR3, as DNA: TGCGCCAGCAGCCAAGGGGTCAGGGAGGCTCATATCTTCTACGAGCAGTACTTC.

The chain carries TRBV18 and TRBJ1-2; D may be TRBD1 (5 bases). Trimming shortened V by 0 bases and J by 4 bases, and 12 bases separated the two germline ends. The germline V gene has CDR1 KGHSH and CDR2 LQKENI. This CDR3 has 15 residues. The CDR3 bases are TGTGCCAGCTCACCACCGCGGACACCACGCTATGGCTACACCTTC. Encoded protein: CASSPPRTPRYGYTF.

The CDR3 protein is CASSQDPPPRHYNEQFF. The CDR3 DNA reads as TGTGCCAGCAGCCAAGATCCCCCACCCCGACACTACAATGAGCAGTTCTTC. J is TRBJ2-1 and V is TRBV4-2; the D is unclear. The V gene's germline CDR1 is LGHNA and CDR2 YNFKEQ. Trimming shortened V by 0 bases and J by 3 bases, and 15 bases separated the two germline ends. The CDR3 loop spans 17 amino acids.

V and J are TRBV4-3 and TRBJ2-7, with 7 bases fitting TRBD2. Trimming cost V 1 base and J 2 bases; bases outside gene matches: 17. This CDR3 comprises 19 residues. Per germline, CDR1 LGHNA and CDR2 YSLEER. The DNA of the CDR3 is TGCGCCAGCAGCCAAGTAAGGGTGGGTTATGAGGGAGGGCCCTACGAGCAGTACTTC. Translated: CASSQVRVGYEGGPYEQYF.

The J gene is TRBJ2-1, the V gene TRBV4-3; TRBD2 matches at 13 bases. Trimming removed 0 bases from V and 8 bases from J; junction bases left unmatched: 10. CDR1 and CDR2 (germline): LGHNA, YSLEER. CDR3 length: 18 residues. The CDR3: CASSQDSLAGGPGDEQFF. Here the CDR3 DNA reads TGCGCCAGCAGCCAAGATTCACTAGCGGGAGGGCCGGGGGATGAGCAGTTCTTC.